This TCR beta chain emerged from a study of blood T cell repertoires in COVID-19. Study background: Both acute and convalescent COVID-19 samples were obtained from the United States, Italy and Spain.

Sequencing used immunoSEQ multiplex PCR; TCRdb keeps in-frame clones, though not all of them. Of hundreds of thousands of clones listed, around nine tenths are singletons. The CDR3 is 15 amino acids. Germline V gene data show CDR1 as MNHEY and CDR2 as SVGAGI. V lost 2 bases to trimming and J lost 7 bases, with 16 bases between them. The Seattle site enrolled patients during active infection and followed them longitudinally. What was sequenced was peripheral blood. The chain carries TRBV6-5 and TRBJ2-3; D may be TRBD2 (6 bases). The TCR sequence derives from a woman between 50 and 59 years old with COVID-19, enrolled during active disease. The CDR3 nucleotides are TGTGCCAGCAGTTACGAGGTGGGGGGTGGGCATACGCAGTATTTT. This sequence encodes CASSYEVGGGHTQYF.